This is a list of T cell receptor beta chains from one sample in a study of Tregs in tolerant kidney transplant recipients. Here immunoSEQ multiplex PCR was the method, and the copy in TCRdb shows in-frame clones only, minus some. The profile shows 35,000 to 55,000 clones, less than 95% of them singletons. Sequences were obtained from Tregs from blood. These receptor sequences come from a human donor in good health. CDR3s include the opening cysteine and the closing phenylalanine or tryptophan. D genes are given only for firm matches.

v_gene: TRBV7-9
j_gene: TRBJ1-5
d_gene: NA
CDR3aa: CASSFSTSQPQHF
CDR3nt: TGTGCCAGCAGCTTTTCGACAAGCCAGCCCCAGCATTTT

v_gene: TRBV4-1
j_gene: TRBJ2-7
d_gene: NA
CDR3aa: CASSQEDRTYEQYF
CDR3nt: TGCGCCAGCAGCCAAGAGGACAGAACCTACGAGCAGTACTTC

v_gene: TRBV11-2
j_gene: TRBJ2-1
d_gene: TRBD1
CDR3aa: CASSLGQGTYNEQFF
CDR3nt: TGTGCCAGCAGCTTAGGACAGGGGACCTACAATGAGCAGTTCTTC

v_gene: TRBV6-6
j_gene: TRBJ2-7
d_gene: TRBD2
CDR3aa: CASSYEGTSGREQYF
CDR3nt: TGTGCCAGCAGTTACGAAGGGACTAGCGGGAGAGAGCAGTACTTC

v_gene: TRBV18
j_gene: TRBJ1-2
d_gene: NA
CDR3aa: CASSLDSNYYGYTF
CDR3nt: TGTGCCAGCTCACTCGACAGTAATTACTATGGCTACACCTTC

v_gene: TRBV7-2
j_gene: TRBJ1-2
d_gene: NA
CDR3aa: CASSLRQVGYTF
CDR3nt: TGTGCCAGCAGCCTCAGACAGGTGGGCTACACCTTC

v_gene: TRBV5-1
j_gene: TRBJ1-2
d_gene: NA
CDR3aa: CASSPGGVLDYGYTF
CDR3nt: TGCGCCAGCAGCCCCGGGGGGGTGTTGGACTATGGCTACACCTTC

v_gene: TRBV5-1
j_gene: TRBJ1-1
d_gene: NA
CDR3aa: CASSSGKGFGVEAFF
CDR3nt: TGCGCCAGCAGCTCCGGTAAGGGTTTCGGGGTAGAAGCTTTCTTT

v_gene: TRBV19
j_gene: TRBJ1-2
d_gene: TRBD1
CDR3aa: CASSTGTGGAGYGYTF
CDR3nt: TGTGCCAGTAGTACAGGGACAGGGGGCGCCGGCTATGGCTACACCTTC

v_gene: TRBV19
j_gene: TRBJ1-5
d_gene: NA
CDR3aa: CASSIGGRGSQPQHF
CDR3nt: TGTGCCAGTAGTATCGGGGGACGGGGTAGTCAGCCCCAGCATTTT

v_gene: TRBV7-9
j_gene: TRBJ2-3
d_gene: NA
CDR3aa: CASRGVADTQYF
CDR3nt: TGTGCCAGCAGGGGTGTCGCAGATACGCAGTATTTT